One and the same sample provided the 28 T cell receptor beta chains below, sequenced in a study of blood T cell repertoires in COVID-19. Using immunoSEQ multiplex PCR, the repertoire was profiled, and TCRdb retains in-frame clones only, with some absent. The sample lists some 200,000 clones; 88% were seen once. The sequenced sample consisted of peripheral blood. These receptors were collected from a man between 50 and 59 years old with COVID-19, enrolled during active disease.

This clone has a single count. The chain combines TRBV28 with TRBJ2-1, with TRBD1 identical over 7 bases. The junction had 8 bases not matched to a gene; V was cut back by 4 bases and J by 5 bases. Germline V gene lookup returns CDR1 MDHEN and CDR2 SYDVKM. There are 15 residues in the CDR3. CDR3 protein: CASSSSQGYDNEQFF. For the CDR3, the DNA is TGTGCCAGCAGTTCGTCACAGGGGTACGACAATGAGCAGTTCTTC.

The chain employs TRBV27 and TRBJ2-3; 13 nucleotides match TRBD2. After removal of 4 bases from V and 4 bases from J, the junction contained 2 bases not matched to a gene. CDR1 MNHEY and CDR2 SMNVEV come from the germline V gene (reference sequence). The CDR3 covers 15 residues. CDR3 sequence reads: CASSWGLAGSDTQYF. The CDR3 bases are TGTGCCAGCAGTTGGGGACTAGCGGGATCAGATACGCAGTATTTT.

The table lists this clone with a count of one. The chain joins TRBV11-2 to TRBJ1-1; tentatively, D is TRBD1 (5 bases). CDR1 is SGHAT and CDR2 is FQNNGV in the germline V gene. The CDR3 is 16 residues long. The V end lost 1 base, the J end lost 5 bases, and 17 bases lay between the germline ends. The CDR3 here is CASSLVGRQKGTEAFF. The CDR3 nucleotides read TGTGCCAGCAGCTTAGTTGGCCGGCAAAAGGGGACTGAAGCTTTCTTT.

The chain has TRBV29-1 and TRBJ2-3; unclear D gene. This CDR3 spans 13 amino acids. Trimming cost V 6 bases and J 3 bases, with 13 bases left between them. In germline, CDR1 is SQVTM, CDR2 ANQGSEA. The CDR3 nucleotides read TGCAGCGTCCCCCATCCTACGACAGATACGCAGTATTTT. Protein sequence: CSVPHPTTDTQYF.

The chain recombines TRBV6-5 with TRBJ2-7; the match to TRBD1 covers 9 bases. V lost 5 bases, J lost 2 bases, and 7 bases stayed unmatched. The CDR3 sequence is 15 residues long. The germline CDR1 and CDR2 sequences are MNHEY and SVGAGI. CDR3 nucleotides: TGTGCCAGCAGTACACAGGGGGCGGGTCCCTACGAGCAGTACTTC. Translated: CASSTQGAGPYEQYF.

V usage is TRBV28 and J usage is TRBJ1-5; TRBD1 matches at 7 bases. The length of the CDR3 is 17 residues. Germline V gene lookup returns CDR1 MDHEN and CDR2 SYDVKM. Trimming at V came to 2 bases and at J to 6 bases, leaving 13 bases not matched to a gene. The CDR3 sequence: CASSLRRGGTDSQPQHF. CDR3 coding DNA: TGTGCCAGCAGTTTAAGGCGGGGGGGGACAGATAGTCAGCCCCAGCATTTT.

J is TRBJ2-1 and V is TRBV27, with D hard to call. V was clipped by 4 bases and J by 8 bases, with 9 bases between them. Germline-derived CDR1 and CDR2 are MNHEY and SMNVEV (reference sequence). The CDR3 covers 12 residues. The CDR3 DNA is TGTGCCAGCAGTTCCGGGTGGGATGAGCAGTTCTTC. This gives the protein CASSSGWDEQFF.

This chain connects TRBV7-2 to TRBJ1-2; D may be TRBD1 (5 bases). With 5 bases removed from V and 4 bases from J, the gap between germline ends came to 17 bases. The CDR3 consists of 15 residues. From germline, CDR1 is SGHTA and CDR2 FQGNSA. In DNA, the CDR3 is TGTGCCAGCAGCCCTCGGGGGGTATTATCCTATGGCTACACCTTC. Its protein product is CASSPRGVLSYGYTF.

V and J are TRBV28 and TRBJ2-7; unclear D gene. Per germline, CDR1 MDHEN and CDR2 SYDVKM. CDR3 size: 13 residues. The V and J ends lost 6 bases and 2 bases respectively, with 11 bases between them. CDR3 residues: CASSQTQPYEQYF. The CDR3 nucleotides are TGTGCCAGCAGCCAAACACAGCCCTACGAGCAGTACTTC. Full variable domain (outside the CDR3, taken from reference TRBV28 and TRBJ2-7): DVKVTQSSRYLVKRTGEKVFLECVQDMDHENMFWYRQDPGLGLRLIYFSYDVKMKEKGDIPEGYSVSREKKERFSLILESASTNQTSMYLCASSQTQPYEQYFGPGTRLTVT.

The chain carries TRBV5-5 and TRBJ2-3; the match to TRBD2 covers 13 bases. Germline CDR1 and CDR2: SGHKS and YYEKEE (reference sequence). With V trimmed by 4 bases and J by 0 bases, 8 bases remained unmatched. The CDR3 runs to 18 residues. CDR3 sequence (DNA): TGTGCCAGCAGCACAAGACTAGCGGGAGGTAGTAGCACAGATACGCAGTATTTT. Translated, it gives CASSTRLAGGSSTDTQYF.

V is TRBV18 and J is TRBJ1-3; 8 nucleotides match TRBD1. The germline V gene encodes CDR1 KGHSH and CDR2 LQKENI. CDR3 length: 16 residues. The V segment lost 1 base and the J segment 0 bases; nucleotides outside the gene matches: 2. CDR3: CASSPQGQASGNTIYF. The CDR3, as DNA: TGTGCCAGCTCACCACAGGGACAGGCCTCTGGAAACACCATATATTTT.

The chain is built from TRBV25-1 and TRBJ2-3; 9 bases align to TRBD2. The CDR3 loop spans 15 amino acids. The V gene end was trimmed by 6 bases and the J gene end by 6 bases; junction bases not matched to a gene: 10. The germline CDR1 and CDR2 sequences are MGHDK and SYGVNS. For the CDR3, the DNA is TGTGCCAGCAGAACCATAGCGGGAGATAGGGATACGCAGTATTTT. Residues: CASRTIAGDRDTQYF.

The rearrangement uses TRBV5-1 and TRBJ1-4; no clear D. The CDR3 loop spans 12 amino acids. Germline lookup yields CDR1 SGHRS and CDR2 YFSETQ. V lost 4 bases, J lost 8 bases, and 9 bases lay in between. CDR3 sequence reads: CASSEGGEKLFF. The CDR3, as DNA: TGCGCCAGCAGCGAGGGCGGGGAAAAACTGTTTTTT.

The V call is TRBV29-1, the J call TRBJ2-1; 11 bases are a match to TRBD1. This CDR3 has 13 residues. Germline assignment: CDR1 SQVTM and CDR2 ANQGSEA. With 4 bases clipped from V and 4 bases from J, the junction kept 0 bases outside the gene matches. The CDR3 region has the DNA TGCAGCGTTGGGGACAGGGGGTACAATGAGCAGTTCTTC. Its translation: CSVGDRGYNEQFF.

This rearrangement joins TRBV11-2 to TRBJ1-5, with D tentatively TRBD1 (5 bases). V lost 2 bases and J 0 bases, leaving 5 bases between the germline ends. Germline V gene lookup returns CDR1 SGHAT and CDR2 FQNNGV. There are 14 residues in the CDR3. In DNA form, the CDR3 reads TGTGCCAGCAGCTTAACAGGTAGCAATCAGCCCCAGCATTTT. It is translated as CASSLTGSNQPQHF.

The chain has TRBV27 and TRBJ1-3, with 8 nucleotides matching TRBD1. The V gene end was trimmed by 6 bases and the J gene end by 2 bases; junction bases not matched to a gene: 3. This CDR3 is 14 amino acids long. CDR1 is MNHEY, CDR2 SMNVEV, per germline (reference sequence). The CDR3 loop reads CASRRQGTGNTIYF. CDR3 in DNA: TGTGCCAGCAGAAGACAGGGGACTGGAAACACCATATATTTT.

The genes are TRBV6-5 and TRBJ1-1; unclear D gene. CDR1 MNHEY and CDR2 SVGAGI come from the germline V gene. The V gene lost 0 bases and the J gene lost 5 bases, with 16 bases spanning the gap. This CDR3 is 16 amino acids long. The CDR3 coding sequence is TGTGCCAGCAGTTACTCGTTCAGCGGAGAAGGGACTGAAGCTTTCTTT. It yields the protein CASSYSFSGEGTEAFF.

This chain uses TRBV11-2 with TRBJ1-1; 8 bases match TRBD1. This CDR3 has 15 amino acids. Trimming took 2 bases from V and 10 from J; bases not matched to a gene: 12. Germline V gene data show CDR1 as SGHAT and CDR2 as FQNNGV. As DNA, the CDR3 is TGTGCCAGCAGCTTATTTGTAGGACAGGGTGGGGTAGCTTTCTTT. Its protein product is CASSLFVGQGGVAFF.

CDR3 in amino acids: CASSPGQGDQPQHF. The CDR3 DNA reads TGTGCCAGCAGTCCAGGACAGGGCGATCAGCCCCAGCATTTT. The chain has TRBV28 and TRBJ1-5; TRBD1 matches at 8 bases. The CDR3 is made up of 14 amino acids. V trimming: 5 bases; J trimming: 5 bases; junction bases outside the gene matches: 5. Germline CDR1 MDHEN, CDR2 SYDVKM. Together with reference TRBV28 and TRBJ1-5, the CDR3 gives the full variable domain: DVKVTQSSRYLVKRTGEKVFLECVQDMDHENMFWYRQDPGLGLRLIYFSYDVKMKEKGDIPEGYSVSREKKERFSLILESASTNQTSMYLCASSPGQGDQPQHFGDGTRLSIL.

Concerning this clone itself: Other DNA sequences in the same sample also yield this CDR3. V gene TRBV12-3 or TRBV12-4 combines with J gene TRBJ2-1; no clear D gene. The V gene lost 3 bases and the J gene lost 6 bases, with 6 bases spanning the gap. This CDR3 is 12 amino acids long. In DNA form, the CDR3 reads TGTGCCAGCAGTTTGCGAGGCAATGAGCAGTTCTTC. It codes for CASSLRGNEQFF.

The chain carries TRBV7-9 and TRBJ2-2; 8 bases align to TRBD2. The trim removed 5 bases at V and 7 bases at J, leaving 6 bases unmatched. The CDR3 has 14 residues. Per the germline V gene, CDR1 is SEHNR and CDR2 is FQNEAQ (reference sequence). The CDR3 region is CASSHGGANGELFF. CDR3 nucleotides: TGTGCCAGCAGCCACGGGGGGGCCAACGGGGAGCTGTTTTTT. The whole variable domain, remainder taken from reference TRBV7-9 and TRBJ2-2, is DTGVSQNPRHKITKRGQNVTFRCDPISEHNRLYWYRQTLGQGPEFLTYFQNEAQLEKSRLLSDRFSAERPKGSFSTLEIQRTEQGDSAMYLCASSHGGANGELFFGEGSRLTVL.

The chain carries TRBV28 and TRBJ1-5, with 10 bases identical to TRBD1. This CDR3 spans 19 amino acids. The germline CDR1 and CDR2 sequences are MDHEN and SYDVKM. The trim removed 4 bases at V and 0 bases at J, leaving 12 bases unmatched. CDR3 protein: CASSWYRDRGQNSNQPQHF. As DNA, the CDR3 is TGTGCCAGCAGTTGGTACCGGGACAGGGGTCAGAATAGCAATCAGCCCCAGCATTTT.

J is TRBJ2-7 and V is TRBV29-1; 7 bases are a match to TRBD2. CDR1 is SQVTM, CDR2 ANQGSEA, per germline. V trimming: 4 bases; J trimming: 1 base; junction bases outside the gene matches: 4. The length of the CDR3 is 13 residues. The DNA of the CDR3 is TGCAGCGTTGGATCAGCGGGATCCTACGAGCAGTACTTC. It specifies CSVGSAGSYEQYF.

There are a few counts of this clone. This chain uses TRBV25-1 with TRBJ2-7; possibly TRBD2 for D (5 bases). Germline assignment: CDR1 MGHDK and CDR2 SYGVNS. V was shortened by 2 bases and J by 9 bases, with 11 bases between the two germline ends. This CDR3 is 12 amino acids long. CDR3: CASSEVGETQYF. The CDR3 coding sequence is TGTGCCAGCAGTGAAGTCGGGGAGACGCAGTACTTC.

The chain uses TRBV27 and TRBJ2-6; the D gene is possibly TRBD1 (6 bases). V dropped 6 bases and J dropped 2 bases, with 14 bases sitting between them. CDR1 is MNHEY, CDR2 SMNVEV, per germline (reference sequence). The CDR3 runs to 16 residues. CDR3 coding DNA: TGTGCCAGCAGCTCGACAGGATTAGCTGGGGCCAACGTCCTGACTTTC. Translated, it gives CASSSTGLAGANVLTF. Supplemented by reference TRBV27 and TRBJ2-6, the full variable domain reads EAQVTQNPRYLITVTGKKLTVTCSQNMNHEYMSWYRQDPGLGLRQIYYSMNVEVTDKGDVPEGYKVSRKEKRNFPLILESPSPNQTSLYFCASSSTGLAGANVLTFGAGSRLTVL.

The rearrangement uses TRBV9 and TRBJ2-4, with D possibly being TRBD2 (6 bases). The CDR3 contains 16 residues. In germline, CDR1 is SGDLS, CDR2 YYNGEE. V was pared by 3 bases and J by 1 base, with 14 bases between. CDR3 loop: CASSGGDLRAKNIQYF. CDR3 in DNA: TGTGCCAGCAGCGGGGGGGACCTTCGGGCCAAAAACATTCAGTACTTC.

The rearrangement joins TRBV7-2 to TRBJ2-2, with 8 bases matching TRBD1. Germline V gene data show CDR1 as SGHTA and CDR2 as FQGNSA. With 7 bases clipped from V and 9 bases from J, the junction kept 10 bases outside the gene matches. The CDR3 runs to 14 residues. The CDR3 region is CASTRTGSNRELFF. The CDR3 region has the DNA TGTGCCAGCACCCGGACAGGGTCGAATCGGGAGCTGTTTTTT.

CDR3 residues: CASSIRGLAGGTSTDTQYF. CDR3 nucleotide sequence: TGTGCCAGTAGTATTCGGGGACTAGCGGGGGGAACTAGCACAGATACGCAGTATTTT. The chain combines TRBV19 with TRBJ2-3, with 15 positions matching TRBD2. The germline CDR1 and CDR2 sequences are LNHDA and SQIVND (reference sequence). The trim removed 3 bases at V and 0 bases at J, leaving 7 bases unmatched. CDR3 length: 19 amino acids.